A single sample gave rise to the 7 T cell receptor beta chains below, sequenced in a study of PD-1 blockade in classical Hodgkin lymphoma. Here immunoSEQ multiplex PCR was the method, and the copy in TCRdb shows in-frame clones only, minus some. The sample consists of around 90,000 clones, over 75% of them appearing once. This sample's time point: cycle 4 day 1 (C4D1), after more than 5 weeks of nivolumab. Every one of the patients relapsed after autologous stem cell transplantation (brentuximab vedotin exposure was variable). The material sequenced was peripheral blood mononuclear cells (PBMCs), taken before the fourth cycle of nivolumab. The receptors come from a human donor with classical Hodgkin lymphoma.

The DNA of the CDR3 is TGTGCCAGCAGCCCCCTGCAGGGGGGGAACGAGCAGTACTTC. Its protein product is CASSPLQGGNEQYF. V usage is TRBV6-5 and J usage is TRBJ2-7; D may correspond to TRBD1 or TRBD2 (7 bases each). The CDR3 runs 14 residues. V lost 6 bases and J lost 5, with 17 bases in between. Germline V CDR1 and CDR2: MNHEY, SVGAGI.

The chain employs TRBV19 and TRBJ1-2; D is uncertain. Germline V lookup: CDR1 LNHDA, CDR2 SQIVND (reference sequence). V was clipped by 5 bases and J by 0 bases, with 16 bases between them. The CDR3 consists of 16 residues. The CDR3 reads CASSLMWTAANYGYTF. The CDR3 DNA sequence: TGTGCCAGTAGTCTCATGTGGACTGCGGCTAACTATGGCTACACCTTC.

This sequence joins TRBV4-2 and TRBJ2-7, with TRBD2 matching over 9 bases. V lost 0 bases, J lost 3 bases, and 6 bases stayed unmatched. This CDR3 has 16 residues. Germline V lookup: CDR1 LGHNA, CDR2 YNFKEQ. The CDR3 reads CASSQELAGLNYEQYF. The CDR3 region has the DNA TGTGCCAGCAGCCAAGAACTAGCGGGTCTGAACTACGAGCAGTACTTC.

There are a few counts of this clone. The chain links TRBV15 to TRBJ1-1, with unresolved D. This CDR3 has 11 amino acids. Germline CDR1 is LNHNV and CDR2 is YYDKDF (reference sequence). With 6 bases removed from V and 9 bases from J, the gap between germline ends came to 11 bases. The chain's CDR3 is CATRMEGKAFF. The CDR3 bases are TGTGCCACCAGGATGGAAGGAAAAGCTTTCTTT. Full variable domain (outside the CDR3, taken from reference TRBV15 and TRBJ1-1): DAMVIQNPRYQVTQFGKPVTLSCSQTLNHNVMYWYQQKSSQAPKLLFHYYDKDFNNEADTPDNFQSRRPNTSFCFLDIRSPGLGDTAMYLCATRMEGKAFFGQGTRLTVV.

The chain links TRBV29-1 to TRBJ2-5; D is possibly TRBD1 (5 bases). CDR1 is SQVTM, CDR2 ANQGSEA, per germline. The CDR3 has 14 residues. The ends were cut back, 2 bases at V and 2 bases at J, with 12 bases in the middle. For the CDR3, the DNA is TGCAGCGTTGAAATGGACACCTTTCAAGAGACCCAGTACTTC. This sequence encodes CSVEMDTFQETQYF.

This chain uses TRBV4-1 with TRBJ2-3; 9 bases are a match to TRBD1. With V trimmed by 4 bases and J by 2 bases, 7 bases remained unmatched. The CDR3 runs to 16 residues. CDR1 and CDR2 from the germline V gene are MGHRA and YSYEKL. The CDR3 nucleotides are TGCGCCAGCAGCCCACATACAGGGGGCTTCACAGATACGCAGTATTTT. Translated: CASSPHTGGFTDTQYF.

The chain joins TRBV5-1 to TRBJ1-4; 8 bases line up with TRBD1. J was trimmed by 0 bases and V by 4 bases; bases with no gene match: 8. CDR3 length: 17 amino acids. The germline CDR1 and CDR2 sequences are SGHRS and YFSETQ. In nucleotides, the CDR3 is TGCGCCAGCAGCCCGGTACGGGACAGGACAACTAATGAAAAACTGTTTTTT. This codes for CASSPVRDRTTNEKLFF.